This paragraph covers one T cell receptor beta chain sequence. Clones were sequenced by immunoSEQ multiplex PCR, and TCRdb holds only the in-frame ones, with some missing. Of some 120,000 clones listed, approximately 90% were seen once; the top ten hold about 3.2%. Trimming removed 2 bases at V and 1 base at J, with 6 bases between. The CDR3 totals 13 residues. Germline lookup yields CDR1 MNHNS and CDR2 SASEGT. This sample stems from a study of control samples from healthy donors and cancer patients. The sample was blood. The chain joins TRBV6-1 to TRBJ2-7; D call uncertain. This TCR was sampled from a man between 45 and 60 years old in good health. The CDR3 nucleotides are TGTGCCAGCAGTGAAACGCCTTCCTACGAGCAGTACTTC. This sequence encodes CASSETPSYEQYF.